This TCR beta chain appears in the sequencing data of a study of T cell changes during pregnancy in multiple sclerosis. Per germline, CDR1 SGHKS and CDR2 YYEKEE (reference sequence). The CDR3 totals 13 residues. V trimming: 4 bases; J trimming: 5 bases; junction bases outside the gene matches: 4. Generated by immunoSEQ multiplex PCR, the TCRdb table keeps only in-frame clones and is missing some. The sample contains about 60,000 clones, around 92% of which appear only once. The sequenced sample was peripheral blood, obtained in the first trimester of pregnancy. The chain combines TRBV5-5 with TRBJ2-7, with 9 bases that match TRBD2. The TCR was taken from a female donor with multiple sclerosis, enrolled in a pregnancy study. Here the CDR3 DNA reads TGTGCCAGCAGCGGGCGGGAGGGAGACGAGCAGTACTTC. The encoded protein is CASSGREGDEQYF.